This T cell receptor beta chain emerged from a study of Graves' ophthalmopathy and Graves' hyperthyroidism. Overall study findings and caveats: Between ophthalmopathy and stable hyperthyroidism, a 13-signature model drew a separation with roughly 88% sensitivity and roughly 80% specificity.

This clonotype has only one observation. What it recognizes is unknown. The V end was cut by 3 bases, the J end by 4 bases, with 15 bases between. The CDR3 sequence is 14 residues long. Germline CDR1 and CDR2: SQVTM and ANQGSEA. The sequenced template was RNA, covering the TCR beta CDR3 region. Following a first-round RT-PCR that used HTBI primers, a second-round multiplex PCR was carried out. One entry per CDR3 protein results from TCRdb running MiXCR on the multiplex PCR reads. Of more than 300,000 distinct CDR3 sequences listed, approximately 17% are singletons. No donor had other autoimmune disease, uncontrolled infection, pregnancy or lactation. As diagnostic evidence, clinical symptoms, serum thyroxine, TRAb, thyroid ultrasound and orbital computed tomography were relied upon.

This clonotype originated in an adult woman with stable Graves' hyperthyroidism. The chain couples TRBV29-1 to TRBJ1-2; D remains unclear. Sequenced: peripheral blood. The chain's CDR3 is CSVELGNPLYGYTF. CDR3 in DNA: TGCAGCGTTGAGCTCGGCAACCCACTCTATGGCTACACCTTC.